The 10 T cell receptor beta chains below were found in one sample sequenced in a study of CD8 T cells in ankylosing spondylitis. TCRdb re-called the 5' RACE reads with MiXCR, one entry per CDR3 protein. The sample shows 250,000 to 400,000 distinct CDR3 sequences, under 14% of them seen only once. The source material was blood, either unsorted or a sorted T cell fraction (not recorded which). These receptors all stem from a female donor with ankylosing spondylitis or in good health (not recorded which).

The sample holds many counts of this clonotype. The chain uses TRBV5-1 and TRBJ2-7; possible D gene TRBD1, 5 bases. Trimming cost V 0 bases and J 2 bases, with 9 bases left between them. This CDR3 region has 14 residues. The germline V gene has CDR1 SGHRS and CDR2 YFSETQ. CDR3: CASSLGQTTYEQYF. The DNA of the CDR3 is TGCGCCAGCAGCTTGGGACAGACCACCTACGAGCAGTACTTC. Together with reference TRBV5-1 and TRBJ2-7, the CDR3 gives the full variable domain: KAGVTQTPRYLIKTRGQQVTLSCSPISGHRSVSWYQQTPGQGLQFLFEYFSETQRNKGNFPGRFSGRQFSNSRSEMNVSTLELGDSALYLCASSLGQTTYEQYFGPGTRLTVT.

This clonotype was detected many times. The chain is built from TRBV5-1 and TRBJ2-5, with D perhaps TRBD2 (6 bases). The CDR3 runs to 14 residues. V was shortened by 4 bases and J by 3 bases, with 13 bases between the two germline ends. Germline-derived CDR1 and CDR2 are SGHRS and YFSETQ. This CDR3 reads CASSGGTFEETQYF. CDR3 nucleotides: TGCGCCAGCAGCGGGGGGACTTTTGAAGAGACCCAGTACTTC.

About this clonotype itself: A much larger clone sits a single nucleotide away, making a read error possible. V and J are TRBV6-6 and TRBJ1-5; a possible D gene is TRBD1 (6 bases). The CDR3 extends over 13 amino acids. Germline CDR1 and CDR2: MNHNY and SVGAGI (reference sequence). CDR3 in DNA: TGTGCCTGCAGTACAGGGTCCGGTCAGCCCCAGCATTTT. Its protein is CACSTGSGQPQHF.

Many counts were recorded for this clonotype. The chain uses TRBV29-1 and TRBJ2-3; 8 nucleotides match TRBD2. The germline V gene has CDR1 SQVTM and CDR2 ANQGSEA. CDR3 length: 14 amino acids. Losses at the gene ends were 4 bases for V and 4 bases for J; bases not matched to a gene: 7. The CDR3 sequence: CSVVAGGFADTQYF. The CDR3 nucleotides are TGCAGCGTTGTCGCGGGAGGTTTCGCAGATACGCAGTATTTT.

This clonotype was seen just once. This chain connects TRBV20-1 to TRBJ2-5; no clear D gene. The CDR3 has 14 amino acids. Trimming took 6 bases from V and 5 from J, leaving 19 bases between them. Looked up from germline, CDR1 is DFQATT and CDR2 is SNEGSKA (reference sequence). The CDR3 coding sequence is TGCAGTGCCCAGCGAGGATCGAATGGGGAGACCCAGTACTTC. Its translation: CSAQRGSNGETQYF.

This clonotype was seen at least ten times. The genes are TRBV15 and TRBJ2-3, with no clear D. CDR3 length: 12 residues. Germline-derived CDR1 and CDR2 are LNHNV and YYDKDF (reference sequence). Between the trimmed V and J ends, which lost 0 bases and 6 bases, there was a span of 4 bases. In nucleotides, the CDR3 is TGTGCCACCAGCAGAGAAGGGGATACGCAGTATTTT. Translating it yields CATSREGDTQYF.

This clonotype appeared a few times. The chain recombines TRBV20-1 with TRBJ1-3; TRBD1 might be the D (6 bases). Trimming left V 3 bases short and J 6 bases short, with 15 bases between. The CDR3 length is 14 residues. The germline gives CDR1 DFQATT, CDR2 SNEGSKA (reference sequence). The CDR3 DNA is TGCAGTGCTAGTGTGGCAGGGGTTGCAAACACCATATATTTT. Its protein product is CSASVAGVANTIYF.

This sequence joins TRBV7-8 and TRBJ2-1, with D perhaps matching TRBD1 (5 bases). The CDR3 extends over 15 amino acids. CDR1 SGHVS and CDR2 FQNEAQ come from the germline V gene. V was shortened by 6 bases and J by 8 bases, with 20 bases between the two germline ends. The CDR3 nucleotides read TGTGCCAGCAGAATTTCGGCAGGGATAAACCATGAGCAGTTCTTC. Its translation is CASRISAGINHEQFF.

This clonotype was seen ten or more times. This chain joins TRBV11-2 and TRBJ2-3, with a possible D match to TRBD1 (6 bases). This CDR3 contains 14 residues. Trimming pared 5 bases from V and 1 base from J, leaving 10 bases between. Germline assignment: CDR1 SGHAT and CDR2 FQNNGV. CDR3 in amino acids: CASSPGVRTDTQYF. Here the CDR3 DNA reads TGTGCCAGCAGCCCAGGGGTCCGCACAGATACGCAGTATTTT.

This clonotype was observed a handful of times. The chain joins TRBV28 to TRBJ2-7, with unresolved D. Germline CDR1 and CDR2: MDHEN and SYDVKM. The CDR3 is 14 amino acids. The germline V and J ends were trimmed by 4 bases and 1 base, with 11 bases remaining between them. As DNA, the CDR3 is TGTGCCAGCAGTTACGTCGTTAGATCCTACGAGCAGTACTTC. Its protein is CASSYVVRSYEQYF.